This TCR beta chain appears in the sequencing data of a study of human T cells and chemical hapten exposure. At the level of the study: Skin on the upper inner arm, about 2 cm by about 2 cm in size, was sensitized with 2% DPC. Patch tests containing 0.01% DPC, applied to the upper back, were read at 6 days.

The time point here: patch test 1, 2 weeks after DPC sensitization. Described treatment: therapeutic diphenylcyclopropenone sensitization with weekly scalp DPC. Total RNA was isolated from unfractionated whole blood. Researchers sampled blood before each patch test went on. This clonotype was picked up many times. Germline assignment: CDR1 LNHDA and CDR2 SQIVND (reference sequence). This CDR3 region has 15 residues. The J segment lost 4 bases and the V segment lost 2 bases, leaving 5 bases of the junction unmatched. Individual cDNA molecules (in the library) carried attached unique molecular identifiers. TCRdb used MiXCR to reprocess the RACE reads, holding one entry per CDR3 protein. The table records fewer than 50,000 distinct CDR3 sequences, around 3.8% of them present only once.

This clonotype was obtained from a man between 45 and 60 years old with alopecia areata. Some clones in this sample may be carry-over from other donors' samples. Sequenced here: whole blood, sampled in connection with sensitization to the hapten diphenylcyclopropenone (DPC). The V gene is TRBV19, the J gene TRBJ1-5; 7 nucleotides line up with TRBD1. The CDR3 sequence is CASSIRQGLNQPQHF. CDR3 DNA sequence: TGTGCCAGTAGTATAAGACAGGGCCTAAATCAGCCCCAGCATTTT.